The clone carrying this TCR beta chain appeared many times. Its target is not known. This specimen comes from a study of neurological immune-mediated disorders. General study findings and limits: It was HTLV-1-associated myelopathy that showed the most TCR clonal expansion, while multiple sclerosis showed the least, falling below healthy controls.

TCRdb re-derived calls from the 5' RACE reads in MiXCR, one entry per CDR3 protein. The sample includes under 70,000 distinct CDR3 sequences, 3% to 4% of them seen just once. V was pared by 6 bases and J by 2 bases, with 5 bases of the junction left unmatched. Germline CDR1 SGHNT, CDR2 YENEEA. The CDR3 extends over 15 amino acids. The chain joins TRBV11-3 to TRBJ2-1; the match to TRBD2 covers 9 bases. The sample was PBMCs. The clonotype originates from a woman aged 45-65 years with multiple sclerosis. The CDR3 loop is CASRTGTSTYNEQFF. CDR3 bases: TGTGCCAGCAGGACCGGGACTAGCACCTACAATGAGCAGTTCTTC.